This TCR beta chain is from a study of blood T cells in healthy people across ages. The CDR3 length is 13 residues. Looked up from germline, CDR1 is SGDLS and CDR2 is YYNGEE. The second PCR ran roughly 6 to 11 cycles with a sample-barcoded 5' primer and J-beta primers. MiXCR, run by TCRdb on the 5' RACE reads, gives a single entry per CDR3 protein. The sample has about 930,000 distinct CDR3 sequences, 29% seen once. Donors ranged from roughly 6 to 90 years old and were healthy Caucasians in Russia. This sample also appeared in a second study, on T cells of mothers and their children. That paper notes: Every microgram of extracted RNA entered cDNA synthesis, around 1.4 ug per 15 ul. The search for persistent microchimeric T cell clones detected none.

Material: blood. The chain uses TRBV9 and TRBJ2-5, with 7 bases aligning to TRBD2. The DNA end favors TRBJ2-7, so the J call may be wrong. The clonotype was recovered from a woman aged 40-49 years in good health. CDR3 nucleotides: TGTGCCAGCAACGCGGCGGGGGCCTACGAGCAGTACTTC. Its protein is CASNAAGAYEQYF.